The next 7 T cell receptor beta chains were all read from a single sample in a study of prognosis after radiotherapy for stage I lung cancer. The study amplified the TCR beta CDR3 region from genomic DNA. This amplification was carried out by two rounds of multiplex PCR. Specific primers for each TRBV and TRBJ gene were what first-round PCR used. TCRdb recomputed calls from the multiplex PCR reads with MiXCR, one row per CDR3 protein. The sample records 20,000 to 30,000 distinct CDR3 sequences, 35% to 40% being singletons. The specimen comprised PBMCs, sampled before or after stereotactic body radiation therapy (not recorded which). These receptors all stem from a donor aged 50 or older with non-small cell lung cancer.

This clonotype was counted at least ten times. The chain uses TRBV28 and TRBJ2-5, with D perhaps TRBD1 (6 bases). The CDR3 sequence is 13 residues long. V lost 2 bases and J 5 bases, leaving 9 bases between the germline ends. Germline V CDR1 and CDR2: MDHEN, SYDVKM. In nucleotides, the CDR3 is TGTGCCAGCAGTTTAACAGGGAAGGAGACCCAGTACTTC. Its translation: CASSLTGKETQYF.

This clonotype has ten or more counts. The chain carries TRBV6-1 and TRBJ1-2; D uncertain. CDR1 is MNHNS, CDR2 SASEGT, per germline. The CDR3 spans 14 residues. V was cut by 6 bases and J by 2 bases, with 13 bases left in between. The CDR3 nucleotides are TGTGCCAGCAGCCGAACCCCCACAAACTATGGCTACACCTTC. This codes for CASSRTPTNYGYTF.

This chain uses TRBV20-1 with TRBJ2-1; D gene unclear. Germline values: CDR1 DFQATT, CDR2 SNEGSKA (reference sequence). Trimming stripped 8 bases from V and 0 bases from J, with 14 bases between. This CDR3 is built from 14 residues. The CDR3: CSPTVQSSYNEQFF. The CDR3, as DNA: TGCAGTCCTACCGTACAGAGCTCCTACAATGAGCAGTTCTTC.

The sample holds many counts of this clonotype. The gene calls are TRBV20-1 and TRBJ1-1; 7 bases fit TRBD1. V lost 2 bases and J lost 8; bases outside the gene matches: 8. The germline V gene encodes CDR1 DFQATT and CDR2 SNEGSKA (reference sequence). The CDR3 loop spans 13 amino acids. The DNA of the CDR3 is TGCAGTGCTAGAAAGACAGGGTCCGCGGAAGCTTTCTTT. It is translated as CSARKTGSAEAFF.

Details on this clonotype: A much bigger clone sits one base away, suggesting this may be a read error. The CDR3 region is CASTGGSSAANVLTF. Written as DNA, the CDR3 is TGTGCCAGCACGGGCGGTAGCTCTGCGGCCAACGTCCTGACTTTC. The chain joins TRBV9 to TRBJ2-6; D is undetermined. Germline V gene lookup returns CDR1 SGDLS and CDR2 YYNGEE. The CDR3 runs to 15 residues.

The V and J genes are TRBV20-1 and TRBJ2-3, with D tentatively TRBD2 (5 bases). Germline V gives CDR1 DFQATT, CDR2 SNEGSKA (reference sequence). V lost 4 bases to trimming and J lost 1 base, with 15 bases between them. This CDR3 has 15 amino acids. The chain's CDR3 is CSATSFGGGTDTQYF. CDR3 DNA: TGCAGTGCTACCTCTTTCGGAGGCGGCACAGATACGCAGTATTTT.

As for this clonotype: A much bigger clone sits one base away, suggesting this may be a read error. The CDR3 reads CASSQVRRAGGGCTQYF. The CDR3 coding sequence is TGCGCCAGCAGCCAAGTTAGGAGGGCAGGGGGCGGATGTACGCAGTATTTT. The chain recombines TRBV4-1 with TRBJ2-3; TRBD1 agrees at 8 bases. V dropped 1 base and J dropped 8; count of bases not matched to a gene: 14. CDR3 size: 17 residues. Germline V gene data show CDR1 as MGHRA and CDR2 as YSYEKL.